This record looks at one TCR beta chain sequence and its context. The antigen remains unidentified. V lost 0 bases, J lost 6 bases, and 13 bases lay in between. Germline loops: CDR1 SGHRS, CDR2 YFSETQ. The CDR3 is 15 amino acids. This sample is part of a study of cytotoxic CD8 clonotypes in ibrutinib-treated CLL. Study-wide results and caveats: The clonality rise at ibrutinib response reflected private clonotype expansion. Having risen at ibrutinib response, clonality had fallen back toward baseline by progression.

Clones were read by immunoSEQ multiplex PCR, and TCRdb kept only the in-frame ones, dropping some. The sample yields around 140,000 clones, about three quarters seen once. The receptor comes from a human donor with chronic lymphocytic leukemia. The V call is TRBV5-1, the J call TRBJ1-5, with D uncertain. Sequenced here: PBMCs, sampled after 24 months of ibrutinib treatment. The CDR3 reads CASSLAGAAGQPQHF. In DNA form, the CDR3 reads TGCGCCAGCAGCTTGGCGGGCGCGGCGGGTCAGCCCCAGCATTTT.